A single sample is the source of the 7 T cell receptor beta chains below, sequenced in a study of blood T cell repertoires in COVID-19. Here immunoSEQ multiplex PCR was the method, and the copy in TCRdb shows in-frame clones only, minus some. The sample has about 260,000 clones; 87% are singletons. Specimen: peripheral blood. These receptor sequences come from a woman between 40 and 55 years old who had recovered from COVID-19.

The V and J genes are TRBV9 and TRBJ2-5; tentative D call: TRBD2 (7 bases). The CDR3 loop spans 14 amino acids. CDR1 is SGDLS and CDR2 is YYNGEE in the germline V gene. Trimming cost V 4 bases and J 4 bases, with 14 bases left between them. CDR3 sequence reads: CASSHRGASETQYF. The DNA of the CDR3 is TGTGCCAGCAGCCACCGGGGGGCGTCAGAGACCCAGTACTTC.

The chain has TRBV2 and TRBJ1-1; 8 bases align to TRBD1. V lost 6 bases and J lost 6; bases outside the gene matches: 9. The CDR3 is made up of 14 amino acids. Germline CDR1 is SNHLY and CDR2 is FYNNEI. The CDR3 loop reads CASSAQGAASEAFF. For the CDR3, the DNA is TGTGCCAGCAGCGCCCAGGGGGCCGCTTCTGAAGCTTTCTTT.

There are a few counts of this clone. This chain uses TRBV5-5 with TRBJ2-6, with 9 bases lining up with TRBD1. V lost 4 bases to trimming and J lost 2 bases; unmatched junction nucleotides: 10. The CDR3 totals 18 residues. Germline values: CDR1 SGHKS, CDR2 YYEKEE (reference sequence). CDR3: CASSAVQGANAGANVLTF. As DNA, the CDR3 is TGTGCCAGCAGCGCAGTACAGGGGGCGAACGCTGGGGCCAACGTCCTGACTTTC.

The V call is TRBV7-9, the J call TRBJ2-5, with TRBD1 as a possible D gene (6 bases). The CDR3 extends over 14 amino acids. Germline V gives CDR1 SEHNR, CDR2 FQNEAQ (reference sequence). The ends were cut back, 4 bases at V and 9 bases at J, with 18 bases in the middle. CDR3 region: CASSSRQGRGSQYF. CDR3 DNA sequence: TGTGCCAGCAGCTCCAGGCAGGGGCGCGGGTCCCAGTACTTC. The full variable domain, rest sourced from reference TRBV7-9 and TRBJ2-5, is DTGVSQNPRHKITKRGQNVTFRCDPISEHNRLYWYRQTLGQGPEFLTYFQNEAQLEKSRLLSDRFSAERPKGSFSTLEIQRTEQGDSAMYLCASSSRQGRGSQYFGPGTRLLVL.

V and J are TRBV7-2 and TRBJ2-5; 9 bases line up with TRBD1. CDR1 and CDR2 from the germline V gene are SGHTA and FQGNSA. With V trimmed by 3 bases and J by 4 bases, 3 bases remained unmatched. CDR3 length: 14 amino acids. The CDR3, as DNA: TGTGCCAGCAGCTTGAACAGGGGGCGAGAGACCCAGTACTTC. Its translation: CASSLNRGRETQYF. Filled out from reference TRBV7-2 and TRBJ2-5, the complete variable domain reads GAGVSQSPSNKVTEKGKDVELRCDPISGHTALYWYRQSLGQGLEFLIYFQGNSAPDKSGLPSDRFSAERTGGSVSTLTIQRTQQEDSAVYLCASSLNRGRETQYFGPGTRLLVL.

CDR3 in amino acids: CSATVSYEQYF. DNA of the CDR3: TGCAGTGCTACCGTCTCCTACGAGCAGTACTTC. V and J are TRBV20-1 and TRBJ2-7; D call uncertain. This CDR3 has 11 residues. The germline CDR1 and CDR2 sequences are DFQATT and SNEGSKA (reference sequence). Trimming removed 4 bases from V and 0 bases from J, with 4 bases in between.

The CDR3 DNA reads TGTGCCAGCAGCTTAGTGAATCCAGGGTGGGGCGGGGAGCTGTTTTTT. Encoded protein: CASSLVNPGWGGELFF. V and J are TRBV7-8 and TRBJ2-2; the D gene is possibly TRBD1 (5 bases). Germline V gives CDR1 SGHVS, CDR2 FQNEAQ. This CDR3 has 16 residues. Trimming removed 1 base from V and 7 bases from J, with 16 bases in between.